The 7 T cell receptor beta chains in this list originate from one sample, sequenced in a study of metastatic and nonmetastatic thyroid tumors. All patients were treatment-naive before thyroid surgery. MiXCR re-clonotyped the PCR reads for TCRdb. The sample contains about 92,000 clones, more than 13% of which appear only once. Material: blood. Receptor source: a female donor with papillary thyroid cancer or a benign thyroid nodule (not recorded which). Some clones in this sample may be carry-over from other donors' samples.

The CDR3 reads CASSRGTSLDTQYF. For the CDR3, the DNA is TGTGCCAGCAGCCGCGGGACTTCTTTAGATACGCAGTATTTT. This chain joins TRBV2 and TRBJ2-3; D may be TRBD2 (6 bases). Trimming took 6 bases from V and 5 from J, leaving 15 bases between them. Germline V gene sequence: CDR1 SNHLY, CDR2 FYNNEI. This CDR3 is 14 amino acids long.

This clone was detected ten times or more. The V and J genes are TRBV18 and TRBJ1-1, with TRBD1 as a possible D gene (5 bases). Deletions cut 3 bases from V and 5 bases from J, with 10 bases between. The CDR3 runs to 13 residues. The germline V gene has CDR1 KGHSH and CDR2 LQKENI. The CDR3 loop is CASSPREGTEAFF. CDR3 DNA sequence: TGTGCCAGCTCACCCAGGGAGGGGACTGAAGCTTTCTTT.

This clone was seen at least ten times. This rearrangement joins TRBV28 to TRBJ2-7, with TRBD1 as a possible D gene (7 bases). The CDR3 is 13 residues long. Per germline, CDR1 MDHEN and CDR2 SYDVKM. V was pared by 8 bases and J by 2 bases, with 13 bases between. In DNA, the CDR3 is TGTGCCAGCGCGGCGGGACAGACCTACGAGCAGTACTTC. Protein sequence: CASAAGQTYEQYF.

This clone was seen at least ten times. The rearrangement links TRBV19 to TRBJ2-7; the D is unclear. From germline, CDR1 is LNHDA and CDR2 SQIVND (reference sequence). There are 16 residues in the CDR3. Trimming shortened V by 4 bases and J by 1 base, and 17 bases separated the two germline ends. The CDR3 is CASSTLSSFASYEQYF. CDR3 sequence (DNA): TGTGCCAGTAGTACCCTAAGCAGTTTTGCGTCCTACGAGCAGTACTTC.

This clone was detected ten times or more. The chain combines TRBV10-3 with TRBJ1-1; 10 nucleotides agree with TRBD1. Germline lookup yields CDR1 ENHRY and CDR2 SYGVKD. V lost 3 bases and J lost 3; bases outside the gene matches: 4. The length of the CDR3 is 15 residues. CDR3 coding DNA: TGTGCCATCAGTGAACTCGGGACAGGGGACACTGAAGCTTTCTTT. It specifies CAISELGTGDTEAFF.

This clone was seen ten or more times. The chain links TRBV7-2 to TRBJ1-1, with D uncertain. This CDR3 spans 12 amino acids. Trimming stripped 1 base from V and 6 bases from J, with 6 bases between. Germline loops: CDR1 SGHTA, CDR2 FQGNSA. CDR3 DNA: TGTGCCAGCAGCTTAGAGGGCCCTGAAGCTTTCTTT. Translating it yields CASSLEGPEAFF. The full variable domain, in which reference TRBV7-2 and TRBJ1-1 provide the parts outside the CDR3, is GAGVSQSPSNKVTEKGKDVELRCDPISGHTALYWYRQSLGQGLEFLIYFQGNSAPDKSGLPSDRFSAERTGGSVSTLTIQRTQQEDSAVYLCASSLEGPEAFFGQGTRLTVV.

This clone was found many times. V is TRBV3-1 and J is TRBJ2-2, with D possibly being TRBD1 or TRBD2 (5 bases each). Trimming removed 4 bases at V and 9 bases at J, with 21 bases between. From germline, CDR1 is LGHDT and CDR2 YNNKEL (reference sequence). CDR3 length: 16 residues. The CDR3 coding sequence is TGTGCCAGCAGCCGCCGTACTGGCACCGGGGCCCGGGAGCTGTTTTTT. Its translation: CASSRRTGTGARELFF.